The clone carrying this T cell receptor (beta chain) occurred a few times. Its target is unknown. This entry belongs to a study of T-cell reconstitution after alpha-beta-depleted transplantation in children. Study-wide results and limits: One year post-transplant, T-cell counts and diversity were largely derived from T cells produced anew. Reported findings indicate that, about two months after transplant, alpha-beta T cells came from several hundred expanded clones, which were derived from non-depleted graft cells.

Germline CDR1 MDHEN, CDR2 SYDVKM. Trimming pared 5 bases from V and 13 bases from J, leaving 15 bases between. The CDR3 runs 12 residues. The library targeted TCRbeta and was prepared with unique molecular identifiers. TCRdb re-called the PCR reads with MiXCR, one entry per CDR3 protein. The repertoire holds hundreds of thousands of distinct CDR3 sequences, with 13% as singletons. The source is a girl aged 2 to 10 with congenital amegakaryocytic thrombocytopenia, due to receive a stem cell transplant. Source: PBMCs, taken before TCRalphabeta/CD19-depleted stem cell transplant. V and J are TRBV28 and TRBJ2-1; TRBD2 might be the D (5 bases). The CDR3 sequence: CASSPPALGQFF. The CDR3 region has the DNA TGTGCCAGCAGTCCCCCCGCACTAGGACAGTTCTTC.